This TCR beta chain was identified in a study of early T cells in non-severe SARS-CoV-2 infection (dated by TCRdb to about 2021). The study in broad terms: Bulk RNA from unsorted whole blood was used for TCR sequencing, so alpha and beta chains could not be paired. Here is what the overall study found, with its caveats: VDJdb matching was skewed toward anti-spike CD8 responses and likely underestimated virus-specific expansions by missing private and CD4 specificities.

Via the germline V gene, CDR1 is SGHTA and CDR2 FQGNSA. For this chain, trimming is 5 bases at the V end and 6 bases at the J end, and the number of junction bases without a gene match is 11. The CDR3 has 15 amino acids, counting the end cysteine and phenylalanine. Just the 45-base CDR3 DNA is kept, in frame starting at base 1. Set within a cohort of healthcare workers in London, UK, this nested case-control study involved weekly PCR testing of nasopharyngeal swabs along with blood sampling. Healthcare workers were recruited between 23 and 31 March 2020, during the week of the UK lockdown, and were followed weekly for up to roughly 15 weeks. Library preparation was by 5' RACE. The run used a NextSeq 500. To correct for sequencing error and PCR bias, the TCR library protocol tagged individual cDNA molecules with unique molecular identifiers. Sequencing covered both TCR alpha and beta chains, and within each sample the abundances of alpha and beta sequences were tightly co-correlated. The paper's processing steps were these. Decombinator V4 was used to annotate TCR sequences for V gene, J gene and CDR3. Expanded TCRs were defined as changing significantly between any two time points under a Poisson model with p below 0.0001. Abundances of TCRs were expressed as counts per million after normalisation to the total number of TCRs sequenced in each sample. TRAV1-2 paired with TRAJ12, TRAJ20 or TRAJ33 defined MAIT TCRs, while TRAV10 paired with TRAJ18 defined iNKT TCRs. A search of VDJdb, accessed on 1 November 2021, was run for TCRs annotated to CMV, EBV and SARS-CoV-2, with TCRs annotated for multiple antigens excluded. TCRdb reprocessing: public reads trimmed at Q25 with fastp, clones called with MiXCR, in-frame beta chains kept. Under each unique CDR3 protein, matching rows form one entry showing the most common genes and DNA. For this entry, the V and J calls and clone size follow TCRdb and not the study's own pipeline. The sample records nearly 30,000 distinct CDR3 sequences, about 5.5% of which are singletons. The ten largest clones add up to more than 10% of the sample.

Of note for this clonotype: This receptor's antigen is unknown. The record has no base qualities; no much larger clone is one base away.

This TCR was sampled from an adult who was a healthcare worker with PCR-confirmed SARS-CoV-2 infection or an uninfected control (not recorded which). The rearranged segments are TRBV7-2 and TRBJ2-3; 7 central bases correspond to TRBD2. The sample consisted of whole blood. The CDR3 region reads CASSLQGTKTDTQYF. The DNA sequence is as follows: TGTGCCAGCAGCCTCCAAGGGACTAAAACCGATACGCAGTATTTT. The entire variable domain, with the stretches around the CDR3 drawn from the reference TRBV7-2 and TRBJ2-3 proteins, is GAGVSQSPSNKVTEKGKDVELRCDPISGHTALYWYRQSLGQGLEFLIYFQGNSAPDKSGLPSDRFSAERTGGSVSTLTIQRTQQEDSAVYLCASSLQGTKTDTQYFGPGTRLTVL.